The 32 T cell receptor beta chains below come from one sample, sequenced in a study of T cell repertoires in cytomegalovirus infection. TCRdb ran MiXCR on the reads and lists one entry per CDR3 protein. The sample carries 640,000 or so distinct CDR3 sequences, approximately 33% recorded once. Their specific antigens are unknown. Sequenced material: cultured PBMCs, taken from culture after CMV antigen stimulation. The receptors derive from a human donor in good health (CMV status not recorded). Some clones in this sample may be carry-over from other donors' samples.

This chain joins TRBV12-3 or TRBV12-4 and TRBJ1-1; maybe TRBD1 (6 bases). The V and J ends lost 3 bases and 3 bases respectively, with 14 bases between them. The CDR3 covers 15 residues. In nucleotides, the CDR3 is TGTGCCAGCAGTTTCGATGGGGGCCAATACACTGAAGCTTTCTTT. Protein product: CASSFDGGQYTEAFF.

The CDR3 region is CASSYTDRAHEQYF. In nucleotides, the CDR3 is TGTGCCAGCAGCTATACCGACAGGGCCCACGAGCAGTACTTC. V usage is TRBV5-6 and J usage is TRBJ2-7, with TRBD1 matching over 7 bases. The CDR3 has 14 amino acids. Per germline, CDR1 SGHDT and CDR2 YYEEEE. V was pared by 3 bases and J by 5 bases, with 8 bases of the junction left unmatched.

The chain joins TRBV6-1 to TRBJ2-1; TRBD1 or TRBD2 may be the D gene (5 bases each). Looked up from germline, CDR1 is MNHNS and CDR2 is SASEGT. CDR3 length equals 15 residues. The V end lost 1 base, the J end lost 3 bases, and 10 bases lay between the germline ends. In nucleotides, the CDR3 is TGTGCCAGCAGTGAAGTGGGACCCCTCTACAATGAGCAGTTCTTC. It yields the protein CASSEVGPLYNEQFF.

Many counts were recorded for this clonotype. The chain uses TRBV7-2 and TRBJ2-5; D gene unclear. V was pared by 5 bases and J by 5 bases, with 9 bases between. The CDR3 length is 12 residues. Per the germline V gene, CDR1 is SGHTA and CDR2 is FQGNSA. The CDR3 DNA sequence: TGTGCCAGCAGCATGCTCAAGGAGACCCAGTACTTC. Encoded protein: CASSMLKETQYF.

This rearrangement joins TRBV6-6 to TRBJ1-6, with TRBD1 identical over 8 bases. CDR1 MNHNY and CDR2 SVGAGI come from the germline V gene (reference sequence). V shed 8 bases, J shed 6 bases, and the junction held 3 bases outside the gene matches. The CDR3 has 13 residues. DNA for the CDR3: TGTGCCAGCCGGACAGGGCCTAATTCACCCCTCCACTTT. Amino acids: CASRTGPNSPLHF.

The chain carries TRBV5-4 and TRBJ2-3; the D gene is possibly TRBD2 (6 bases). The CDR3 has 15 residues. Trimming removed 4 bases at V and 5 bases at J, with 17 bases between. Germline CDR1 reads SGHNT; CDR2 reads YYREEE (reference sequence). CDR3 in amino acids: CASSTFAGFIDTQYF. In nucleotides, the CDR3 is TGTGCCAGCAGCACCTTCGCGGGGTTCATAGATACGCAGTATTTT.

The gene calls are TRBV27 and TRBJ2-3, with D hard to call. Germline V gene sequence: CDR1 MNHEY, CDR2 SMNVEV (reference sequence). Trimming shortened V by 5 bases and J by 6 bases, and 21 bases separated the two germline ends. This CDR3 spans 16 amino acids. In DNA, the CDR3 is TGTGCCAGCAGTCCTCCCCCCCGTCACCTCTGGGATACGCAGTATTTT. Its protein is CASSPPPRHLWDTQYF.

This clonotype was detected many times. The rearrangement links TRBV7-2 to TRBJ2-1; possible D gene TRBD2, 5 bases. Germline V gene data show CDR1 as SGHTA and CDR2 as FQGNSA. V shed 5 bases and J shed 0 bases, with 14 bases lying between them. The CDR3 loop spans 16 amino acids. The CDR3 DNA sequence: TGTGCCAGCAGCCCTCTTTGGAGGAGCTCCTACAATGAGCAGTTCTTC. Translated, it gives CASSPLWRSSYNEQFF.

This clonotype was seen a handful of times. The gene calls are TRBV6-6 and TRBJ2-7; D unresolved. The CDR3 covers 12 residues. The germline CDR1 and CDR2 sequences are MNHNY and SVGAGI (reference sequence). V dropped 2 bases and J dropped 2 bases, with 4 bases sitting between them. In nucleotides, the CDR3 is TGTGCCAGCAGTTACCCACCCTACGAGCAGTACTTC. Encoded protein: CASSYPPYEQYF.

Many counts were recorded for this clonotype. The genes are TRBV7-2 and TRBJ1-3, with D possibly TRBD1 on 6 matching bases. The CDR3 is made up of 18 amino acids. Germline V gene sequence: CDR1 SGHTA, CDR2 FQGNSA. V was pared by 5 bases and J by 4 bases, with 24 bases between. CDR3 sequence: CASSLRTGIQGLGNTIYF. The DNA for the CDR3 is TGTGCCAGCAGCCTCCGTACAGGGATCCAGGGTCTCGGAAACACCATATATTTT.

The chain joins TRBV6-6 to TRBJ1-1; maybe TRBD1 (5 bases). V gave up 1 base and J gave up 7 bases, with 16 bases separating them. The CDR3 totals 15 residues. The germline CDR1 and CDR2 sequences are MNHNY and SVGAGI (reference sequence). CDR3 bases: TGTGCCAGCAGTTACTTTTCAGGGCGGGGTATTGAAGCTTTCTTT. Its protein product is CASSYFSGRGIEAFF.

This clonotype has a handful of counts. The chain carries TRBV4-1 and TRBJ2-2; D may be TRBD2 (6 bases). Germline CDR1 MGHRA, CDR2 YSYEKL. This CDR3 contains 16 residues. The V gene lost 3 bases and the J gene lost 10 bases, with 21 bases spanning the gap. CDR3 coding DNA: TGCGCCAGCAGCCATATCGGGAGAAACTCCGCAGAGGAGCTGTTTTTT. Its protein product is CASSHIGRNSAEELFF.

The rearrangement uses TRBV29-1 and TRBJ1-4; TRBD1 matches 9 bases. Germline loops: CDR1 SQVTM, CDR2 ANQGSEA. CDR3 length equals 14 residues. The junction had 10 bases not matched to a gene; V was cut back by 6 bases and J by 8 bases. This CDR3 reads CSVDKAGTGEKLFF. As DNA, the CDR3 is TGCAGCGTGGATAAAGCAGGGACAGGGGAAAAACTGTTTTTT.

This clonotype appeared a few times. This sequence joins TRBV7-7 and TRBJ1-2; D call uncertain. Trimming removed 5 bases from V and 4 bases from J, with 23 bases in between. The CDR3 runs to 17 residues. Germline assignment: CDR1 SSHAT and CDR2 FNYEAQ (reference sequence). DNA for the CDR3: TGTGCCAGCAGCCCTCTGGCCTTGGGTGGTTCCTCCTATGGCTACACCTTC. Protein sequence: CASSPLALGGSSYGYTF.

This clonotype was observed at least ten times. The chain recombines TRBV7-2 with TRBJ1-4; possible D gene TRBD1, 5 bases. The germline V gene has CDR1 SGHTA and CDR2 FQGNSA. This CDR3 spans 12 amino acids. Between the trimmed V and J ends, which lost 6 bases and 10 bases, there was a span of 12 bases. This CDR3 reads CASSHRGGKLFF. As DNA, the CDR3 is TGTGCCAGCAGTCATAGGGGAGGAAAACTGTTTTTT.

V usage is TRBV15 and J usage is TRBJ2-7, with a tentative D call TRBD2 (6 bases). Trimming took 0 bases from V and 4 from J, leaving 10 bases between them. This CDR3 contains 14 residues. Per germline, CDR1 LNHNV and CDR2 YYDKDF (reference sequence). CDR3 in DNA: TGTGCCACCAGCAGAGATTGGGGGGAGTACGAGCAGTACTTC. It encodes CATSRDWGEYEQYF.

This clonotype was recorded many times. This chain connects TRBV7-2 to TRBJ2-7; D not resolved. Looked up from germline, CDR1 is SGHTA and CDR2 is FQGNSA. The CDR3 has 13 amino acids. V lost 2 bases and J 6 bases, leaving 11 bases between the germline ends. As DNA, the CDR3 is TGTGCCAGCAGCTTAAGAGGCCTGGGCGAGCAGTACTTC. Encoded protein: CASSLRGLGEQYF.

The chain has TRBV6-1 and TRBJ2-7; 9 bases map to TRBD2. V shed 9 bases, J shed 2 bases, and the junction held 5 bases outside the gene matches. Germline CDR1 and CDR2: MNHNS and SASEGT. CDR3 size: 13 residues. The CDR3 reads CARRAGGTYEQYF. CDR3 sequence (DNA): TGTGCCAGGAGAGCGGGGGGCACCTACGAGCAGTACTTC.

The V call is TRBV10-3, the J call TRBJ2-7; a weak D match, TRBD1 (5 bases). Germline values: CDR1 ENHRY, CDR2 SYGVKD. This CDR3 comprises 13 residues. V dropped 2 bases and J dropped 4 bases, with 9 bases sitting between them. The CDR3 nucleotides read TGTGCCATCAGTGAGCCCAACAGGTACGAGCAGTACTTC. Protein sequence: CAISEPNRYEQYF.

In nucleotides, the CDR3 is TGTGCCTCCGGGACACTTCGTGGGACCCAGTACTTC. Amino acids: CASGTLRGTQYF. The chain carries TRBV19 and TRBJ2-5, with D perhaps TRBD1 (6 bases). V was cut by 11 bases and J by 7 bases, with 17 bases left in between. The CDR3 is 12 amino acids. Germline V gives CDR1 LNHDA, CDR2 SQIVND (reference sequence).

The chain joins TRBV20-1 to TRBJ2-5; 9 bases align to TRBD2. The V segment lost 6 bases and the J segment 4 bases; nucleotides outside the gene matches: 12. This CDR3 contains 15 residues. Germline CDR1 is DFQATT and CDR2 is SNEGSKA (reference sequence). This CDR3 reads CSADRTSAELETQYF. DNA of the CDR3: TGCAGTGCCGATCGGACTAGCGCCGAATTAGAGACCCAGTACTTC.

This chain links TRBV4-1 with TRBJ1-1; TRBD1 is a possible D gene (6 bases). Germline lookup yields CDR1 MGHRA and CDR2 YSYEKL. V was clipped by 1 base and J by 11 bases, with 20 bases between them. CDR3 size: 15 residues. The CDR3 protein is CASSQALNRAGRAFF. The DNA of the CDR3 is TGCGCCAGCAGCCAAGCTCTAAACAGGGCTGGGAGGGCTTTCTTT.

This clonotype came up many times. The genes are TRBV20-1 and TRBJ2-7; perhaps TRBD1 as D (6 bases). Trimming shortened V by 0 bases and J by 5 bases, and 17 bases separated the two germline ends. The CDR3 runs 15 residues. The germline gives CDR1 DFQATT, CDR2 SNEGSKA (reference sequence). The CDR3 nucleotides are TGCAGTGCTAGAGACCACGAAGGGGGACGGAACGAGCAGTACTTC. This translates into CSARDHEGGRNEQYF.

In its sample, this clonotype was seen once. Since a much larger clone is just one base distant, this may be a read error. This chain uses TRBV7-8 with TRBJ2-5; 9 positions match TRBD1. V lost 6 bases to trimming and J lost 5 bases; unmatched junction nucleotides: 13. The CDR3 loop spans 16 amino acids. Germline lookup yields CDR1 SGHVS and CDR2 FQNEAQ. The CDR3 here is CASRLPGTGTLETQYF. In nucleotides, the CDR3 is TGTGCCAGCAGGCTCCCCGGGACAGGGACCCTCGAGACCCAGTACTTC.

This clonotype was counted only a few times. The chain uses TRBV7-9 and TRBJ2-3; no firm D call. V lost 2 bases to trimming and J lost 0 bases, with 9 bases between them. The CDR3 contains 15 residues. Germline CDR1 is SEHNR and CDR2 is FQNEAQ (reference sequence). The CDR3 spells CASSLSEKSTDTQYF. DNA of the CDR3: TGTGCCAGCAGCTTAAGCGAGAAAAGCACAGATACGCAGTATTTT.

The gene calls are TRBV12-3 or TRBV12-4 and TRBJ2-7; D is possibly TRBD1 (6 bases). This CDR3 region has 13 residues. V lost 7 bases and J lost 3, with 13 bases in between. CDR3 coding DNA: TGTGCCAGCACCCGGGACAACCGCTACGAGCAGTACTTC. Encoded protein: CASTRDNRYEQYF.

The chain combines TRBV19 with TRBJ1-5; the match to TRBD1 covers 7 bases. V dropped 0 bases and J dropped 4; count of bases not matched to a gene: 15. Germline loops: CDR1 LNHDA, CDR2 SQIVND (reference sequence). This CDR3 spans 19 amino acids. CDR3 in amino acids: CASSIEVGFWGTANQPQHF. CDR3 in DNA: TGTGCCAGTAGTATAGAAGTGGGGTTTTGGGGGACAGCTAATCAGCCCCAGCATTTT.

Comment on this clonotype: The CDR3 does not close with the conserved phenylalanine or tryptophan, likely indicating a read error. The limits of the CDR3 on the DNA are not certain, so only TCRdb's listed CDR3 is given. This rearrangement joins TRBV5-1 to TRBJ2-7; the table names TRBD1, a call not compared with the DNA. Germline V CDR1 and CDR2: SGHRS, YFSETQ. 11 amino acids form the CDR3, both terminal residues included. This CDR3 is CASSAPGPRSL.

This clonotype appeared a few times. V is TRBV2 and J is TRBJ2-7; 10 bases are shared with TRBD2. After removal of 11 bases from V and 2 bases from J, the junction contained 12 bases not matched to a gene. The germline V gene has CDR1 SNHLY and CDR2 FYNNEI. This CDR3 is built from 15 residues. The CDR3 nucleotides read TGTGCCGGAGCACCCTTAGCGGGAGGAACCTACGAGCAGTACTTC. Amino acids: CAGAPLAGGTYEQYF.

This clonotype was recorded many times. The CDR3 region is CASSVDRVTEAFF. CDR3 DNA: TGTGCCAGCAGCGTAGACAGGGTCACTGAAGCTTTCTTT. V and J are TRBV7-2 and TRBJ1-1, with 7 bases that match TRBD1. CDR3 length: 13 amino acids. From germline, CDR1 is SGHTA and CDR2 FQGNSA. Losses at the gene ends were 5 bases for V and 4 bases for J; bases not matched to a gene: 4.

There are many counts of this clonotype. The genes are TRBV7-2 and TRBJ2-5; TRBD1 matches at 9 bases. Germline assignment: CDR1 SGHTA and CDR2 FQGNSA. Trimming removed 5 bases from V and 6 bases from J; junction bases left unmatched: 4. The CDR3 extends over 13 amino acids. For the CDR3, the DNA is TGTGCCAGCAGCCCGGGGACAGGGAAGACCCAGTACTTC. This encodes CASSPGTGKTQYF.

The chain combines TRBV5-1 with TRBJ2-1; 12 nucleotides agree with TRBD1. This CDR3 comprises 16 residues. Trimming cost V 4 bases and J 6 bases; bases outside gene matches: 8. Germline CDR1 and CDR2: SGHRS and YFSETQ. CDR3 protein: CASSPTGTGGFNEQFF. CDR3 sequence (DNA): TGCGCCAGCAGCCCTACCGGGACAGGGGGCTTCAATGAGCAGTTCTTC.